The rows below give T cell receptor beta chains drawn from one sample of a study of cytomegalovirus exposure and HLA in healthy donors. The protocol was immunoSEQ multiplex PCR, while the TCRdb copy is restricted to in-frame clones and leaves out a portion. The data hold roughly 190,000 clones, with 70% to 80% observed a single time. The sequenced sample consisted of PBMCs. The receptors derive from a woman aged 45-65 years in good health and CMV-seronegative. Each CDR3 is given with its conserved first and last residue. D genes are given only for firm matches. Expanded clones are given a class, and other clones once, few, many or no size at all.

clone_size: few
j_call: TRBJ2-2
d_call: TRBD2
v_call: TRBV2
cdr3_aa: CASSEEAAGVDGELFF
cdr3_nt: TGTGCCAGCAGTGAAGAGGCAGCGGGGGTGGACGGGGAGCTGTTTTTT

clone_size: .
j_call: TRBJ2-1
d_call: TRBD1
v_call: TRBV27
cdr3_aa: CASSPLKQGGSYNEQFF
cdr3_nt: TGTGCCAGCAGTCCACTCAAACAGGGGGGCTCCTACAATGAGCAGTTCTTC

clone_size: .
j_call: TRBJ1-2
d_call: .
v_call: TRBV30
cdr3_aa: CAWSGGGSHYGYTF
cdr3_nt: TGTGCCTGGAGTGGGGGGGGGTCCCACTATGGCTACACCTTC

clone_size: .
j_call: TRBJ2-3
d_call: TRBD2
v_call: TRBV12-5
cdr3_aa: CASGLVLSGRPTDTQYF
cdr3_nt: TGTGCTAGTGGTTTGGTTCTCAGCGGGAGGCCCACAGATACGCAGTATTTT

clone_size: .
j_call: TRBJ2-3
d_call: TRBD2
v_call: TRBV4-2
cdr3_aa: CASSQGASGIADTQYF
cdr3_nt: TGTGCCAGCAGCCAAGGGGCTAGCGGGATCGCAGATACGCAGTATTTT

clone_size: .
j_call: TRBJ2-3
d_call: TRBD2
v_call: TRBV4-1
cdr3_aa: CASSQYPREGRGTDTQYF
cdr3_nt: TGCGCCAGCAGCCAATACCCCCGGGAGGGCCGTGGCACAGATACGCAGTATTTT

clone_size: .
j_call: TRBJ1-1
d_call: TRBD1
v_call: TRBV5-4
cdr3_aa: CASTAGTGAVRTEAFF
cdr3_nt: TGTGCCAGCACCGCCGGGACAGGGGCAGTTAGGACTGAAGCTTTCTTT

clone_size: .
j_call: TRBJ2-7
d_call: .
v_call: TRBV5-1
cdr3_aa: CASSLAVGLREQYF
cdr3_nt: TGCGCCAGCAGCTTGGCTGTCGGTTTGCGGGAGCAGTACTTC

clone_size: .
j_call: TRBJ2-7
d_call: TRBD2
v_call: TRBV5-1
cdr3_aa: CASSLGLAGGSYEQYF
cdr3_nt: TGCGCCAGCAGCCTGGGACTAGCGGGGGGATCCTACGAGCAGTACTTC

clone_size: few
j_call: TRBJ1-2
d_call: .
v_call: TRBV2
cdr3_aa: CATSGGGYTF
cdr3_nt: TGTGCCACCTCGGGGGGTGGCTACACCTTC

clone_size: .
j_call: TRBJ1-2
d_call: TRBD1
v_call: TRBV11-2
cdr3_aa: CASSLGPQGGYYGYTF
cdr3_nt: TGTGCCAGCAGCTTAGGCCCCCAGGGGGGCTACTATGGCTACACCTTC

clone_size: .
j_call: TRBJ2-1
d_call: TRBD1
v_call: TRBV11-2
cdr3_aa: CASSPLGTEFYNEQFF
cdr3_nt: TGTGCCAGCAGCCCATTAGGGACAGAATTTTACAATGAGCAGTTCTTC

clone_size: .
j_call: TRBJ2-1
d_call: TRBD2
v_call: TRBV6-6
cdr3_aa: CASRRGVKNEQFF
cdr3_nt: TGTGCCAGCAGACGGGGGGTTAAAAATGAGCAGTTCTTC

clone_size: once
j_call: TRBJ2-7
d_call: TRBD2
v_call: TRBV7-6
cdr3_aa: CASSYRLAGYEQYF
cdr3_nt: TGTGCCAGCAGCTACCGACTAGCGGGCTACGAGCAGTACTTC

clone_size: once
j_call: TRBJ2-7
d_call: TRBD1
v_call: TRBV28
cdr3_aa: CASSIGQGPEQYF
cdr3_nt: TGTGCCAGCAGTATCGGACAGGGGCCGGAGCAGTACTTC

clone_size: .
j_call: TRBJ2-1
d_call: TRBD2
v_call: TRBV5-4
cdr3_aa: CASSASGSYNEQFF
cdr3_nt: TGTGCCAGCAGCGCTAGCGGCTCCTACAATGAGCAGTTCTTC

clone_size: .
j_call: TRBJ1-1
d_call: .
v_call: TRBV19
cdr3_aa: CASSNPRGRGGNTEAFF
cdr3_nt: TGTGCCAGTAGTAACCCCCGGGGGAGAGGTGGGAACACTGAAGCTTTCTTT

clone_size: few
j_call: TRBJ2-1
d_call: TRBD2
v_call: TRBV7-6
cdr3_aa: CASSFKTSVYNEQFF
cdr3_nt: TGTGCCAGCAGCTTCAAGACTAGCGTCTACAATGAGCAGTTCTTC

clone_size: few
j_call: TRBJ2-1
d_call: TRBD2
v_call: TRBV7-3
cdr3_aa: CASSLSTSSSNEQFF
cdr3_nt: TGTGCCAGCAGCTTATCGACTAGCTCATCCAATGAGCAGTTCTTC

clone_size: .
j_call: TRBJ1-2
d_call: .
v_call: TRBV6-5
cdr3_aa: CASSSDRFYGYTF
cdr3_nt: TGTGCCAGCAGTTCGGACAGATTCTATGGCTACACCTTC

clone_size: few
j_call: TRBJ2-1
d_call: .
v_call: TRBV25-1
cdr3_aa: CASSLRFEQFF
cdr3_nt: TGTGCCAGCAGTTTGCGGTTTGAGCAGTTCTTC